Listed here is a single T cell receptor (beta chain). Its antigen is not identified. The PCR was carried out with 60 Vbeta primers and 13 Jbeta primers. Authors' processing steps: As a later analysis found, there were about 80 million unique TCR beta chains, of which roughly 11 million were shared. TCRdb's table, derived via immunoSEQ multiplex PCR, lists solely in-frame clones and lacks some. For V, J and clone size, that table is used; D and trimming come from the DNA. The profile covers fewer than 95,000 clones, with about 84% appearing a single time and approximately 2% taken by the ten largest. The entry originates in a study of cytomegalovirus exposure and HLA in healthy donors. General study results and limits: Clonal expansion was found to be greater in HLA-associated TCR beta chains than in equally common others in a later analysis. There were reportedly fewer N-insertions in an Asian-associated ancestry cluster than the approximately 670-donor mean, in a later analysis. Cytomegalovirus association was listed for roughly 160 TCR beta chains.

The V and J ends lost 1 base and 4 bases respectively, with 11 bases between them. This CDR3 is 14 amino acids long. The germline V gene has CDR1 SGDLS and CDR2 YYNGEE. Source material: PBMCs. This TCR came from a man in his late teens or twenties in good health and CMV-seronegative. The chain links TRBV9 to TRBJ1-1; the D is unclear. The CDR3 nucleotides read TGTGCCAGCAGCGTATTGACGACGGGCACTGAAGCTTTCTTT. The encoded protein is CASSVLTTGTEAFF.